One and the same sample provided the 14 T cell receptor beta chains below, sequenced in a study of cytomegalovirus exposure and HLA in healthy donors. The PCR contained 60 Vbeta and 13 Jbeta primers. Clones were read by immunoSEQ multiplex PCR, and TCRdb kept only the in-frame ones, dropping some. The sample contains roughly 220,000 clones, approximately 80% of which appear only once. Sequenced material: PBMCs. These receptors came from a man aged 50 or older in good health and CMV-seronegative.

The genes are TRBV5-6 and TRBJ2-5, with 8 bases that match TRBD1. CDR1 is SGHDT and CDR2 is YYEEEE in the germline V gene. This CDR3 has 16 amino acids. J lost 1 base, V lost 2 bases, and 7 bases had no gene match. Here the CDR3 reads CASSLATGGFQETQYF. CDR3 sequence (DNA): TGTGCCAGCAGCTTAGCTACAGGGGGTTTCCAAGAGACCCAGTACTTC.

The chain combines TRBV9 with TRBJ2-1, with D possibly TRBD1 on 6 matching bases. The V end lost 0 bases, the J end lost 6 bases, and 19 bases lay between the germline ends. Germline assignment: CDR1 SGDLS and CDR2 YYNGEE. The CDR3 runs to 17 residues. CDR3 region: CASSVAGDDRFGNEQFF. DNA for the CDR3: TGTGCCAGCAGCGTAGCAGGGGACGATAGGTTTGGCAATGAGCAGTTCTTC.

V and J are TRBV5-3 and TRBJ1-1; 8 bases map to TRBD1. TRBV5-3 belongs to the ORF category, with a function that is uncertain. The CDR3 loop spans 15 amino acids. Trimming cost V 3 bases and J 1 base; bases outside gene matches: 5. CDR3 amino acids: CARSSGQGPNTEAFF. CDR3 DNA sequence: TGTGCCAGAAGCTCCGGACAGGGACCGAACACTGAAGCTTTCTTT.

V usage is TRBV19 and J usage is TRBJ2-1; tentative D call: TRBD2 (6 bases). Germline lookup yields CDR1 LNHDA and CDR2 SQIVND (reference sequence). The CDR3 has 12 amino acids. V was cut by 6 bases and J by 11 bases, with 14 bases left in between. The CDR3: CASSTGTLQQFF. The DNA of the CDR3 is TGTGCCAGTAGCACCGGGACTCTCCAGCAGTTCTTC.

V is TRBV4-1 and J is TRBJ1-2; 10 nucleotides match TRBD1. Germline trimming cut 7 bases from V and 4 bases from J; bases unmatched to any gene: 15. This CDR3 is 17 amino acids long. The V gene's germline CDR1 is MGHRA and CDR2 YSYEKL. CDR3: CASTTFKTGGVVYGYTF. The CDR3 nucleotides are TGCGCCAGCACCACTTTCAAGACAGGGGGCGTTGTCTATGGCTACACCTTC.

The rearrangement joins TRBV18 to TRBJ2-1; 8 nucleotides match TRBD2. Germline trimming cut 0 bases from V and 7 bases from J; bases unmatched to any gene: 11. Germline V gives CDR1 KGHSH, CDR2 LQKENI. The CDR3 consists of 17 residues. CDR3 amino acids: CASSPPSSGSLRNEQFF. DNA for the CDR3: TGTGCCAGCTCACCACCATCCAGCGGGAGTTTAAGAAATGAGCAGTTCTTC. Full variable domain (outside the CDR3, taken from reference TRBV18 and TRBJ2-1): NAGVMQNPRHLVRRRGQEARLRCSPMKGHSHVYWYRQLPEEGLKFMVYLQKENIIDESGMPKERFSAEFPKEGPSILRIQQVVRGDSAAYFCASSPPSSGSLRNEQFFGPGTRLTVL.

The J gene is TRBJ2-3, the V gene TRBV19; TRBD2 agrees at 9 bases. CDR1 LNHDA and CDR2 SQIVND come from the germline V gene (reference sequence). V lost 7 bases, J lost 1 base, and 9 bases stayed unmatched. The CDR3 covers 16 residues. CDR3 sequence reads: CASTAGGPVGTDTQYF. The CDR3 nucleotides read TGTGCCAGTACGGCGGGAGGGCCAGTAGGCACAGATACGCAGTATTTT.

This chain links TRBV11-2 with TRBJ2-7, with 7 bases matching TRBD2. This CDR3 region has 13 residues. CDR1 is SGHAT and CDR2 is FQNNGV in the germline V gene. Germline trimming cut 3 bases from V and 1 base from J; bases unmatched to any gene: 0. The CDR3 region is CASSFGGSYEQYF. The CDR3 DNA sequence: TGTGCCAGCAGCTTCGGGGGGTCCTACGAGCAGTACTTC.

The chain joins TRBV27 to TRBJ1-2, with D tentatively TRBD1 (6 bases). Germline V gene data show CDR1 as MNHEY and CDR2 as SMNVEV (reference sequence). The CDR3 is 15 amino acids. Trimming took off 4 bases at V and 0 bases at J, with 12 bases between the two ends. The CDR3 DNA sequence: TGTGCCAGCAGTTCGGGGGGCCTTTCTAACTATGGCTACACCTTC. Its protein product is CASSSGGLSNYGYTF.

This chain links TRBV15 with TRBJ1-2, with 8 positions matching TRBD1. This CDR3 spans 14 amino acids. Germline V gives CDR1 LNHNV, CDR2 YYDKDF (reference sequence). J lost 4 bases, V lost 4 bases, and 5 bases had no gene match. This chain's CDR3 is CATSTRTGSYGYTF. The CDR3 coding sequence is TGTGCCACCAGCACTCGGACAGGGAGCTATGGCTACACCTTC.

This clone came up once. The chain carries TRBV11-2 and TRBJ2-5, with 7 bases lining up with TRBD2. The J call may be incorrect, as the DNA end agrees better with TRBJ2-7. Germline V gives CDR1 SGHAT, CDR2 FQNNGV. This CDR3 is built from 15 residues. The DNA of the CDR3 is TGTGCCAGCAGCCAAGACCCAGCGGGATCCTACGAGCAGTACTTC. This codes for CASSQDPAGSYEQYF.

The rearrangement joins TRBV28 to TRBJ1-5; D unresolved. Germline loops: CDR1 MDHEN, CDR2 SYDVKM. The V and J ends lost 3 bases and 2 bases respectively, with 11 bases between them. The CDR3 consists of 15 residues. The CDR3 DNA reads as TGTGCCAGCAGTTTGCGGCCCGGCGGCAATCAGCCCCAGCATTTT. It yields the protein CASSLRPGGNQPQHF. Supplemented by reference TRBV28 and TRBJ1-5, the full variable domain reads DVKVTQSSRYLVKRTGEKVFLECVQDMDHENMFWYRQDPGLGLRLIYFSYDVKMKEKGDIPEGYSVSREKKERFSLILESASTNQTSMYLCASSLRPGGNQPQHFGDGTRLSIL.

The chain carries TRBV19 and TRBJ2-7; TRBD2 is a possible D gene (5 bases). The CDR3 totals 14 residues. Trimming stripped 3 bases from V and 2 bases from J, with 11 bases between. Germline CDR1 LNHDA, CDR2 SQIVND (reference sequence). In nucleotides, the CDR3 is TGTGCCAGTAGTATGGCGGGTGGAGCCTACGAGCAGTACTTC. Its translation: CASSMAGGAYEQYF.

This chain connects TRBV6-5 to TRBJ1-4, with D possibly being TRBD1 (5 bases). This CDR3 has 14 residues. Trimming cost V 6 bases and J 1 base, with 9 bases left between them. CDR1 is MNHEY, CDR2 SVGAGI, per germline. In DNA, the CDR3 is TGTGCCAGCAGGAAGGGGAAAACTAATGAAAAACTGTTTTTT. Translating gives CASRKGKTNEKLFF.